These T cell receptor beta chains were read from a single sample in a study of cytomegalovirus exposure and HLA in healthy donors. Using immunoSEQ multiplex PCR, the repertoire was profiled, and TCRdb retains in-frame clones only, with some absent. The sample has over 85,000 clones, roughly 92% seen once. Specimen: PBMCs. The receptors originated from a woman aged 25-40 years in good health and CMV-seropositive. CDR3s include the opening cysteine and the closing phenylalanine or tryptophan. Each record gives: V gene, J gene, clone size, D gene, CDR3 protein, CDR3 DNA. The D gene is left open where the match is weak. Not every row has a clone size; where given, it reads once, few, many or a size class.

v_call: TRBV7-9
j_call: TRBJ1-1
clone_size: .
d_call: .
cdr3_aa: CASSVGDSNTEAFF
cdr3_nt: TGTGCCAGCAGCGTCGGAGATTCGAACACTGAAGCTTTCTTT

v_call: TRBV7-2
j_call: TRBJ2-1
clone_size: .
d_call: TRBD2
cdr3_aa: CASSPGGLAFIHEQFF
cdr3_nt: TGTGCCAGCAGCCCAGGGGGACTAGCGTTTATCCATGAGCAGTTCTTC

v_call: TRBV5-4
j_call: TRBJ1-1
clone_size: .
d_call: .
cdr3_aa: CASSNMNTEAFF
cdr3_nt: TGTGCCAGCAGTAATATGAACACTGAAGCTTTCTTT

v_call: TRBV29-1
j_call: TRBJ1-2
clone_size: .
d_call: TRBD1
cdr3_aa: CSATSGGYGYTF
cdr3_nt: TGCAGCGCCACCTCAGGGGGCTATGGCTACACCTTC

v_call: TRBV9
j_call: TRBJ2-1
clone_size: .
d_call: TRBD2
cdr3_aa: CASSYSGSSYNEQFF
cdr3_nt: TGTGCCAGCAGCTATAGCGGGAGCTCCTACAATGAGCAGTTCTTC

v_call: TRBV30
j_call: TRBJ2-7
clone_size: .
d_call: .
cdr3_aa: CAWSVGSWYSSYEQYF
cdr3_nt: TGTGCCTGGAGTGTAGGGAGTTGGTACAGCTCCTACGAGCAGTACTTC

v_call: TRBV2
j_call: TRBJ2-1
clone_size: .
d_call: .
cdr3_aa: CASSVVPYNEQFF
cdr3_nt: TGTGCCAGCAGCGTAGTACCCTACAATGAGCAGTTCTTC

v_call: TRBV15
j_call: TRBJ2-1
clone_size: few
d_call: TRBD1
cdr3_aa: CATSSSTGAGDNEQFF
cdr3_nt: TGTGCCACCAGCAGCTCAACAGGGGCAGGTGACAATGAGCAGTTCTTC

v_call: TRBV11-2
j_call: TRBJ1-2
clone_size: .
d_call: .
cdr3_aa: CASSLDWDTRPTF
cdr3_nt: TGTGCCAGCAGCTTAGACTGGGACACCCGCCCCACCTTC

v_call: TRBV4-2
j_call: TRBJ2-2
clone_size: .
d_call: TRBD2
cdr3_aa: CASSQVLAGTGELFF
cdr3_nt: TGTGCCAGCAGCCAAGTTCTAGCGGGCACCGGGGAGCTGTTTTTT

v_call: TRBV18
j_call: TRBJ1-2
clone_size: .
d_call: TRBD1
cdr3_aa: CASSPLGQGADGYTF
cdr3_nt: TGTGCCAGCTCACCGCTGGGACAGGGGGCGGATGGCTACACCTTC

v_call: TRBV5-1
j_call: TRBJ2-1
clone_size: .
d_call: TRBD2
cdr3_aa: CASSLEGLGSYNEQFF
cdr3_nt: TGCGCCAGCAGCTTGGAGGGACTAGGCTCCTACAATGAGCAGTTCTTC

v_call: TRBV4-3
j_call: TRBJ2-3
clone_size: .
d_call: TRBD2
cdr3_aa: CASSRTTPGTSGYPSTDTQYF
cdr3_nt: TGCGCCAGCAGCCGAACCACACCCGGGACTAGCGGGTACCCTAGCACAGATACGCAGTATTTT

v_call: TRBV6-1
j_call: TRBJ2-2
clone_size: .
d_call: .
cdr3_aa: CASSEIRGAGGELFF
cdr3_nt: TGTGCCAGCAGTGAAATCAGGGGCGCAGGCGGGGAGCTGTTTTTT

v_call: TRBV19
j_call: TRBJ1-5
clone_size: .
d_call: TRBD1
cdr3_aa: CASSPTGTNQPQHF
cdr3_nt: TGTGCCAGTAGTCCGACAGGGACCAATCAGCCCCAGCATTTT

v_call: TRBV5-1
j_call: TRBJ1-5
clone_size: .
d_call: .
cdr3_aa: CASSLDGGGQPQHF
cdr3_nt: TGCGCCAGCAGCTTGGACGGGGGGGGACAGCCCCAGCATTTT

v_call: TRBV19
j_call: TRBJ2-7
clone_size: .
d_call: .
cdr3_aa: CASSIRTGPFSYEQYF
cdr3_nt: TGTGCCAGTAGTATACGCACAGGTCCGTTCTCCTACGAGCAGTACTTC

v_call: TRBV30
j_call: TRBJ2-3
clone_size: .
d_call: TRBD2
cdr3_aa: CAWTRPGLAGGYTDTQYF
cdr3_nt: TGTGCCTGGACCCGGCCGGGACTAGCGGGAGGTTATACAGATACGCAGTATTTT

v_call: TRBV5-4
j_call: TRBJ2-2
clone_size: .
d_call: .
cdr3_aa: CASSQASLNTGELFF
cdr3_nt: TGTGCCAGCAGCCAAGCGAGCTTGAACACCGGGGAGCTGTTTTTT

v_call: TRBV5-1
j_call: TRBJ2-1
clone_size: .
d_call: TRBD2
cdr3_aa: CASSPRFAGDEQFF
cdr3_nt: TGCGCCAGCAGCCCCCGGTTCGCGGGGGATGAGCAGTTCTTC

v_call: TRBV28
j_call: TRBJ1-1
clone_size: .
d_call: TRBD1
cdr3_aa: CASSPPGQMNTEAFF
cdr3_nt: TGTGCCAGCAGTCCCCCGGGACAGATGAACACTGAAGCTTTCTTT

v_call: TRBV25-1
j_call: TRBJ1-4
clone_size: .
d_call: TRBD1
cdr3_aa: CASSVLRGTNEKLFF
cdr3_nt: TGTGCCAGCAGTGTGCTCAGGGGGACTAATGAAAAACTGTTTTTT

v_call: TRBV19
j_call: TRBJ2-3
clone_size: .
d_call: TRBD2
cdr3_aa: CASSPGLQTDTQYF
cdr3_nt: TGTGCCAGTTCCCCGGGACTACAAACAGATACGCAGTATTTT

v_call: TRBV4-3
j_call: TRBJ2-1
clone_size: .
d_call: .
cdr3_aa: CASSQDRLTYNEQFF
cdr3_nt: TGCGCCAGCAGCCAAGATAGACTAACCTACAATGAGCAGTTCTTC

v_call: TRBV19
j_call: TRBJ2-1
clone_size: .
d_call: TRBD2
cdr3_aa: CASRSQGLAGGDARYNEQFF
cdr3_nt: TGTGCCAGTAGAAGCCAGGGACTAGCGGGAGGGGACGCAAGATACAATGAGCAGTTCTTC

v_call: TRBV7-2
j_call: TRBJ2-1
clone_size: .
d_call: TRBD1
cdr3_aa: CASSLGQGAGNEQFF
cdr3_nt: TGTGCCAGCAGCTTAGGACAGGGGGCCGGCAATGAGCAGTTCTTC

v_call: TRBV29-1
j_call: TRBJ2-7
clone_size: .
d_call: .
cdr3_aa: CSVEVDRERNYEQYF
cdr3_nt: TGCAGCGTTGAAGTCGACCGGGAGCGAAACTACGAGCAGTACTTC

v_call: TRBV6-1
j_call: TRBJ2-5
clone_size: once
d_call: .
cdr3_aa: CASSRLEVETQYF
cdr3_nt: TGTGCCAGCAGCCGATTGGAGGTTGAGACCCAGTACTTC

v_call: TRBV6-6
j_call: TRBJ2-7
clone_size: .
d_call: .
cdr3_aa: CASSKGTPEQYF
cdr3_nt: TGTGCCAGCAGCAAAGGGACACCCGAGCAGTACTTC

v_call: TRBV4-2
j_call: TRBJ2-1
clone_size: .
d_call: TRBD2
cdr3_aa: CASSQEGLAGSYNEQFF
cdr3_nt: TGTGCCAGCAGCCAAGAAGGTCTAGCGGGATCCTACAATGAGCAGTTCTTC

v_call: TRBV15
j_call: TRBJ1-2
clone_size: .
d_call: .
cdr3_aa: CATSRARDSTGYTF
cdr3_nt: TGTGCCACCAGCAGGGCGAGAGACAGCACTGGCTACACCTTC

v_call: TRBV4-1
j_call: TRBJ2-7
clone_size: .
d_call: TRBD1
cdr3_aa: CASSHPVRGFEQYF
cdr3_nt: TGCGCCAGCAGCCATCCGGTCAGGGGGTTCGAGCAGTACTTC

v_call: TRBV6-1
j_call: TRBJ2-5
clone_size: .
d_call: TRBD1
cdr3_aa: CASTEQGLGETQYF
cdr3_nt: TGTGCCAGCACCGAACAGGGGCTTGGGGAGACCCAGTACTTC

v_call: TRBV27
j_call: TRBJ1-5
clone_size: .
d_call: TRBD1
cdr3_aa: CASSPLRRQGRGQPQHF
cdr3_nt: TGTGCCAGCAGCCCTCTTCGACGACAGGGTCGGGGTCAGCCCCAGCATTTT

v_call: TRBV10-3
j_call: TRBJ2-3
clone_size: .
d_call: TRBD2
cdr3_aa: CAITTSGRTDTQYF
cdr3_nt: TGTGCCATCACTACTAGCGGGAGAACAGATACGCAGTATTTT

v_call: TRBV7-2
j_call: TRBJ2-1
clone_size: .
d_call: .
cdr3_aa: CASSLSWYSYNEQFF
cdr3_nt: TGTGCCAGCAGCTTATCGTGGTACAGCTACAATGAGCAGTTCTTC

v_call: TRBV12-5
j_call: TRBJ1-1
clone_size: once
d_call: .
cdr3_aa: CASGLGTGAEAFF
cdr3_nt: TGTGCTAGTGGTTTGGGCACAGGCGCTGAAGCTTTCTTT

v_call: TRBV6-5
j_call: TRBJ2-1
clone_size: once
d_call: .
cdr3_aa: CASSNLVWNNEQFF
cdr3_nt: TGTGCCAGCAGCAATCTAGTGTGGAACAATGAGCAGTTCTTC

v_call: TRBV4-3
j_call: TRBJ1-3
clone_size: .
d_call: .
cdr3_aa: CASSQGTGSGNTIYF
cdr3_nt: TGCGCCAGCAGCCAAGGCACAGGGTCTGGAAACACCATATATTTT

v_call: TRBV6-1
j_call: TRBJ1-2
clone_size: .
d_call: .
cdr3_aa: CASSDRGGYTF
cdr3_nt: TGTGCCAGCAGTGACAGGGGAGGCTACACCTTC

v_call: TRBV4-3
j_call: TRBJ2-3
clone_size: .
d_call: TRBD2
cdr3_aa: CASSQDPQAGVRDTQYF
cdr3_nt: TGCGCCAGCAGCCAAGATCCGCAAGCGGGAGTACGAGATACGCAGTATTTT

v_call: TRBV7-8
j_call: TRBJ1-5
clone_size: .
d_call: TRBD1
cdr3_aa: CASSPRQGGPTTNQPQHF
cdr3_nt: TGTGCCAGCAGCCCACGACAGGGGGGCCCCACAACCAATCAGCCCCAGCATTTT

v_call: TRBV9
j_call: TRBJ2-3
clone_size: .
d_call: .
cdr3_aa: CASNRDISTDTQYF
cdr3_nt: TGTGCCAGCAATCGGGACATTTCCACAGATACGCAGTATTTT